What follows are 22 T cell receptor beta chains derived from one specimen sequenced in a study of regulatory T cells in long-lasting Graves disease. The time point was: newly diagnosed GD, antithyroid drugs for less than 3 months. Making the TCR library involved RNA that had been extracted from PBMCs. TCR beta libraries were built with iRepertoire HTBI primers and Arm-PCR of CDR3 regions. A single record per CDR3 protein comes from TCRdb applying MiXCR to the multiplex PCR reads. Seen here are about 530,000 distinct CDR3 sequences, 15% to 20% observed once, and the top ten hold 20% to 25%. The sample also formed part of further work on T cells in Graves' hyperthyroidism and ophthalmopathy.

The sample was peripheral blood mononuclear cells (PBMCs), taken at new diagnosis, from a patient treated with antithyroid drugs. Receptors were obtained from a woman aged 35 to 59 with Graves disease.

The chain is built from TRBV19 and TRBJ2-6; TRBD1 is a possible D gene (6 bases). CDR3 length: 16 residues. CDR1 and CDR2 (germline): LNHDA, SQIVND (reference sequence). Trimming stripped 4 bases from V and 1 base from J, with 11 bases between. In DNA form, the CDR3 reads TGTGCCAGTAGTAGTCACAGGGCGTCTGGGGCCAACGTCCTGACTTTC. Its protein product is CASSSHRASGANVLTF.

The genes are TRBV9 and TRBJ2-3; no clear D. V was clipped by 0 bases and J by 1 base, with 6 bases between them. From germline, CDR1 is SGDLS and CDR2 YYNGEE. The CDR3 spans 14 residues. The CDR3 nucleotides read TGTGCCAGCAGCGTAGTAGCTGGCACAGATACGCAGTATTTT. Its protein is CASSVVAGTDTQYF.

In this sample, this clonotype turned up a few times. V and J are TRBV6-1 and TRBJ2-1; D unclear. V lost 6 bases and J 7 bases, leaving 10 bases between the germline ends. CDR1 and CDR2 (germline): MNHNS, SASEGT. The length of the CDR3 is 12 residues. DNA for the CDR3: TGTGCCAGCAGGGCATCCCATAATGAGCAGTTCTTC. It codes for CASRASHNEQFF.

This clonotype was recorded at least ten times. The chain carries TRBV12-3 or TRBV12-4 and TRBJ2-7; a weak D match, TRBD2 (6 bases). V lost 5 bases and J lost 2, with 16 bases in between. This CDR3 spans 15 amino acids. The CDR3 reads CASSPRGGTTYEQYF. The DNA of the CDR3 is TGTGCCAGCAGTCCCCGTGGAGGGACCACCTACGAGCAGTACTTC.

This clonotype was counted ten times or more. The chain uses TRBV20-1 and TRBJ2-2, with D unresolved. The length of the CDR3 is 12 residues. Germline loops: CDR1 DFQATT, CDR2 SNEGSKA (reference sequence). V lost 3 bases and J 8 bases, leaving 10 bases between the germline ends. The CDR3 bases are TGCAGTGCTAGTTCTCCAACTGGGGAGCTGTTTTTT. It is translated as CSASSPTGELFF.

With regard to this clonotype: It may be a read error: a sequence one base away is much more abundant. The chain links TRBV12-3 or TRBV12-4 to TRBJ2-3; the D call may be TRBD1 or TRBD2 (5 bases each). The V end lost 4 bases, the J end lost 2 bases, and 22 bases lay between the germline ends. The CDR3 has 18 residues. Written as DNA, the CDR3 is TGTGCCAGCAGTTCGGGGCTAGTGGGCTTCGCTATCACAGATACGCAGTATTTT. This translates into CASSSGLVGFAITDTQYF.

The gene calls are TRBV7-9 and TRBJ1-6, with no clear D. The CDR3 covers 12 residues. In germline, CDR1 is SEHNR, CDR2 FQNEAQ (reference sequence). Deletions cut 7 bases from V and 7 bases from J, with 8 bases between. CDR3 coding DNA: TGTGCCAGCACCCTCCCCAATTCACCCCTCCACTTT. This sequence encodes CASTLPNSPLHF.

The sample holds a few counts of this clonotype. V is TRBV7-9 and J is TRBJ1-1; the match to TRBD1 covers 7 bases. The CDR3 consists of 15 residues. CDR1 SEHNR and CDR2 FQNEAQ come from the germline V gene (reference sequence). Germline trimming cut 2 bases from V and 4 bases from J; bases unmatched to any gene: 7. The CDR3 loop is CASSLMTGWVTEAFF. CDR3 DNA: TGTGCCAGCAGCTTAATGACAGGGTGGGTCACTGAAGCTTTCTTT.

This rearrangement joins TRBV6-1 to TRBJ1-5; TRBD1 matches 7 bases. The V gene's germline CDR1 is MNHNS and CDR2 SASEGT. V was clipped by 6 bases and J by 1 base; unmatched bases: 6. The CDR3 runs to 15 residues. CDR3 region: CASRETGSSNQPQHF. CDR3 DNA: TGTGCCAGCAGAGAGACAGGGAGCAGCAATCAGCCCCAGCATTTT.

Only a few counts were recorded for this clonotype. This chain joins TRBV5-8 and TRBJ1-1, with 10 bases lining up with TRBD1. Trimming took 0 bases from V and 5 from J; bases not matched to a gene: 7. The CDR3 spans 16 residues. Per germline, CDR1 SGHTS and CDR2 YDEGEE. CDR3 sequence reads: CASSLGFGQGVTEAFF. The CDR3 DNA sequence: TGTGCCAGCAGCTTGGGTTTTGGACAGGGGGTTACTGAAGCTTTCTTT. The full variable domain, completed using reference TRBV5-8 and TRBJ1-1, is EAGVTQSPTHLIKTRGQQATLRCSPISGHTSVYWYQQALGLGLQFLLWYDEGEERNRGNFPPRFSGRQFPNYSSELNVNALELEDSALYLCASSLGFGQGVTEAFFGQGTRLTVV.

This clonotype was picked up a small number of times. V and J are TRBV15 and TRBJ2-3, with D tentatively TRBD1 (6 bases). V shed 0 bases and J shed 2 bases, with 9 bases lying between them. This CDR3 region has 15 residues. Germline CDR1 LNHNV, CDR2 YYDKDF (reference sequence). The chain's CDR3 is CATSRDRGLTDTQYF. Here the CDR3 DNA reads TGTGCCACCAGCAGAGACAGGGGCCTCACAGATACGCAGTATTTT. Based on the CDR3 plus reference TRBV15 and TRBJ2-3, the full variable domain is DAMVIQNPRYQVTQFGKPVTLSCSQTLNHNVMYWYQQKSSQAPKLLFHYYDKDFNNEADTPDNFQSRRPNTSFCFLDIRSPGLGDTAMYLCATSRDRGLTDTQYFGPGTRLTVL.

This clonotype was detected ten times or more. This sequence joins TRBV3-1 and TRBJ1-6; D remains ambiguous. The CDR3 contains 13 residues. Germline-derived CDR1 and CDR2 are LGHDT and YNNKEL (reference sequence). Between the trimmed V and J ends, which lost 4 bases and 6 bases, there was a span of 7 bases. CDR3 sequence reads: CASSPKVNSPLHF. The CDR3 region has the DNA TGTGCCAGCAGCCCTAAAGTTAATTCACCCCTCCACTTT.

The chain is built from TRBV6-1 and TRBJ1-2, with 7 bases fitting TRBD1. The CDR3 length is 14 residues. Per the germline V gene, CDR1 is MNHNS and CDR2 is SASEGT. V lost 4 bases and J lost 2; bases outside the gene matches: 4. As DNA, the CDR3 is TGTGCCAGCAGTGCCGGGACAGTCAACTATGGCTACACCTTC. The encoded protein is CASSAGTVNYGYTF.

In this sample, this clonotype turned up a few times. CDR3 sequence: CASSLKGYGQPQHF. CDR3 bases: TGTGCCAGCAGTTTGAAAGGGTACGGTCAGCCCCAGCATTTT. The V gene is TRBV27, the J gene TRBJ1-5; D not certain. There are 14 residues in the CDR3. Trimming took 3 bases from V and 6 from J, leaving 12 bases between them. Germline V lookup: CDR1 MNHEY, CDR2 SMNVEV (reference sequence).

This clonotype was counted ten times or more. The chain joins TRBV7-2 to TRBJ2-7; TRBD1 aligns across 8 bases. J lost 3 bases, V lost 8 bases, and 12 bases had no gene match. This CDR3 spans 15 amino acids. CDR1 and CDR2 from the germline V gene are SGHTA and FQGNSA. CDR3: CASSPRETGGYEQYF. CDR3 bases: TGTGCCAGCTCTCCGCGGGAAACAGGGGGCTACGAGCAGTACTTC.

This clonotype was seen ten or more times. The genes are TRBV5-1 and TRBJ1-1; 8 positions match TRBD1. The CDR3 consists of 16 residues. Germline V gene sequence: CDR1 SGHRS, CDR2 YFSETQ. With 2 bases clipped from V and 0 bases from J, the junction kept 6 bases outside the gene matches. The CDR3 protein is CASSFAGTGMNTEAFF. For the CDR3, the DNA is TGCGCCAGCAGCTTCGCCGGGACAGGCATGAACACTGAAGCTTTCTTT. The complete variable domain, with remaining parts taken from reference TRBV5-1 and TRBJ1-1, reads KAGVTQTPRYLIKTRGQQVTLSCSPISGHRSVSWYQQTPGQGLQFLFEYFSETQRNKGNFPGRFSGRQFSNSRSEMNVSTLELGDSALYLCASSFAGTGMNTEAFFGQGTRLTVV.

This clonotype was recorded many times. This sequence joins TRBV11-2 and TRBJ1-2; no firm D call. The V end lost 4 bases, the J end lost 7 bases, and 16 bases lay between the germline ends. Germline V lookup: CDR1 SGHAT, CDR2 FQNNGV. The CDR3 contains 14 residues. The CDR3 protein is CASSSLRLTTGYTF. The DNA for the CDR3 is TGTGCCAGCAGCTCTCTACGCCTGACTACTGGCTACACCTTC.

The V gene is TRBV12-3 or TRBV12-4, the J gene TRBJ2-1; 11 nucleotides agree with TRBD2. V shed 3 bases, J shed 3 bases, and the junction held 19 bases outside the gene matches. This CDR3 has 21 amino acids. As DNA, the CDR3 is TGTGCCAGCAGTTTTCCCACCCTCCCTATTAGCGGGAGGGGTCTCTACAATGAGCAGTTCTTC. This sequence encodes CASSFPTLPISGRGLYNEQFF.

This clonotype appeared a few times. The chain employs TRBV5-1 and TRBJ2-5; a possible D gene is TRBD1 (5 bases). Germline assignment: CDR1 SGHRS and CDR2 YFSETQ. The CDR3 loop spans 15 amino acids. Trimming cost V 0 bases and J 7 bases, with 16 bases left between them. The DNA for the CDR3 is TGCGCCAGCAGCTTGGTAAAGGGCAGGGCAGGGACCCAGTACTTC. It specifies CASSLVKGRAGTQYF.

The chain joins TRBV4-1 to TRBJ1-2, with 8 bases that match TRBD1. Germline assignment: CDR1 MGHRA and CDR2 YSYEKL. The J segment lost 7 bases and the V segment lost 5 bases, leaving 12 bases of the junction unmatched. The CDR3 covers 15 residues. CDR3 coding DNA: TGCGCCAGCAGCTCACCGGGACAGGCCTGGGGTGGCTACACCTTC. Residues: CASSSPGQAWGGYTF.

This clonotype was recorded a few times. V gene TRBV5-1 combines with J gene TRBJ2-1; D not resolved. Germline V CDR1 and CDR2: SGHRS, YFSETQ. Trimming took off 2 bases at V and 5 bases at J, with 8 bases between the two ends. The length of the CDR3 is 13 residues. CDR3 DNA sequence: TGCGCCAGCAGCTTAGGGATTGACAATGAGCAGTTCTTC. It is translated as CASSLGIDNEQFF. Based on the CDR3 plus reference TRBV5-1 and TRBJ2-1, the full variable domain is KAGVTQTPRYLIKTRGQQVTLSCSPISGHRSVSWYQQTPGQGLQFLFEYFSETQRNKGNFPGRFSGRQFSNSRSEMNVSTLELGDSALYLCASSLGIDNEQFFGPGTRLTVL.

The CDR3 DNA follows: TGTGCCACCAGCCCTCAAGGGGGGATTGGTCAGTACTTC. This codes for CATSPQGGIGQYF. The rearrangement links TRBV15 to TRBJ2-7; D is perhaps TRBD1 or TRBD2 (6 bases each). V shed 5 bases and J shed 10 bases, with 18 bases lying between them. The germline V gene has CDR1 LNHNV and CDR2 YYDKDF (reference sequence). The length of the CDR3 is 13 residues. Using reference TRBV15 and TRBJ2-7 for the parts outside the CDR3, the full variable domain is DAMVIQNPRYQVTQFGKPVTLSCSQTLNHNVMYWYQQKSSQAPKLLFHYYDKDFNNEADTPDNFQSRRPNTSFCFLDIRSPGLGDTAMYLCATSPQGGIGQYFGPGTRLTVT.